This entry concerns a single T cell receptor beta chain. Its antigen is undetermined. This specimen belongs to a study of CD8 T cells in Susac syndrome. Study results and caveats: The CD4+ T cell repertoires in Susac syndrome were not clonally expanded.

CDR1 is MNHEY, CDR2 SMNVEV, per germline (reference sequence). V was clipped by 3 bases and J by 4 bases; unmatched bases: 11. The length of the CDR3 is 18 residues. When the RNA was reverse transcribed, random hexamers were used with an input of roughly 0.5 to 1 ug. In TCRdb, the immunoSEQ multiplex PCR reads were re-called with MiXCR into one record per CDR3 protein. The table includes some 190,000 distinct CDR3 sequences, 94% detected once. While CD8+ and CD4+ T cells were isolated negatively, TEMRA cells were enriched by FACS. The sample comprised CD4+ T cells from PBMCs. The clonotype was recovered from a human donor with Susac syndrome. The V and J genes are TRBV27 and TRBJ2-3; 12 positions agree with TRBD2. CDR3 loop: CASSFNPRGLAGPDTQYF. The CDR3 region has the DNA TGTGCCAGCAGTTTTAATCCTAGGGGACTAGCGGGTCCAGATACGCAGTATTTT.